The entry that follows covers one TCR beta chain sequence. TCRdb reprocessed the PCR reads via MiXCR and lists one record per CDR3 protein. The table includes about 19,000 distinct CDR3 sequences, about 50% detected once. Localized lung adenocarcinoma, a non-small cell lung cancer, affected the donors. This entry belongs to a study of CD4 and CD8 cells across lung adenocarcinoma regions. The germline V gene has CDR1 ENHRY and CDR2 SYGVKD. The V and J ends lost 7 bases and 7 bases, in that order; junction bases with no gene match: 11. The CDR3 runs to 15 residues. This TCR was recovered from a male donor with lung adenocarcinoma. The CD4 and CD8 labels of this study may be unreliable. The sequenced sample was CD8+ T cells from the margin of a lung tumor. The chain couples TRBV10-3 to TRBJ2-1; 9 bases map to TRBD2. CDR3 sequence reads: CAIKTAAGGPNEQFF. The DNA for the CDR3 is TGTGCCATCAAAACCGCGGCGGGAGGGCCGAATGAGCAGTTCTTC.